Listed below are T cell receptor beta chains from one sample, sequenced in a study of T cell changes during pregnancy in multiple sclerosis. TCRdb's table, derived via immunoSEQ multiplex PCR, lists solely in-frame clones and lacks some. This table has 25,000 to 35,000 clones, approximately 90% appearing once. The material was CD8+ T cells from peripheral blood mononuclear cells, obtained before pregnancy. Receptor source: a female donor with multiple sclerosis, enrolled in a pregnancy study. CDR3s include the opening cysteine and the closing phenylalanine or tryptophan.

v_gene: TRBV4-1; j_gene: TRBJ2-3; CDR3aa: CASSNSGSRVDTQYF
v_gene: TRBV7-9; j_gene: TRBJ2-7; CDR3aa: CASSSTDRAATYEQYF
v_gene: TRBV4-3; j_gene: TRBJ2-1; CDR3aa: CASSQDRAGGAAYNEQFF
v_gene: TRBV5-1; j_gene: TRBJ1-4; CDR3aa: CASSHRGRGEKLFF
v_gene: TRBV6-1; j_gene: TRBJ2-7; CDR3aa: CASSEWGNSYEQYF
v_gene: TRBV10-1; j_gene: TRBJ1-1; CDR3aa: CASRDRALEAFF
v_gene: TRBV9; j_gene: TRBJ2-1; CDR3aa: CASSPLAGSHNNEQFF
v_gene: TRBV6-4; j_gene: TRBJ2-1; CDR3aa: CASSETSGRNEQFF
v_gene: TRBV28; j_gene: TRBJ1-4; CDR3aa: CASRNRQSTNEKLFF
v_gene: TRBV7-6; j_gene: TRBJ1-1; CDR3aa: CASSAQVNTEAFF
v_gene: TRBV7-9; j_gene: TRBJ1-2; CDR3aa: CASSFGTGGSDGYTF
v_gene: TRBV11-3; j_gene: TRBJ2-1; CDR3aa: CASSLLATHNEQFF
v_gene: TRBV30; j_gene: TRBJ2-1; CDR3aa: CAWSRGGGDEQFF
v_gene: TRBV4-3; j_gene: TRBJ2-7; CDR3aa: CASSQGRTGSYEQYF
v_gene: TRBV9; j_gene: TRBJ1-3; CDR3aa: CASSGDRGLSYF
v_gene: TRBV15; j_gene: TRBJ1-5; CDR3aa: CATSRGSSNQPQHF
v_gene: TRBV27; j_gene: TRBJ2-7; CDR3aa: CASSWTGGQILEQYF
v_gene: TRBV13; j_gene: TRBJ2-7; CDR3aa: CASVAGGQASYEQYF
v_gene: TRBV2; j_gene: TRBJ1-5; CDR3aa: CASSATRLGNQPQHF
v_gene: TRBV14; j_gene: TRBJ2-3; CDR3aa: CASSQDPISGAYTDTQYF
v_gene: TRBV6-5; j_gene: TRBJ2-3; CDR3aa: CASSYVREVADTQYF
v_gene: TRBV11-2; j_gene: TRBJ2-7; CDR3aa: CASSQSPLAGVAYEQYF
v_gene: TRBV5-1; j_gene: TRBJ1-1; CDR3aa: CASSLGGGTEAFF
v_gene: TRBV25-1; j_gene: TRBJ2-7; CDR3aa: CASSESGAGLEYEQYF
v_gene: TRBV15; j_gene: TRBJ2-1; CDR3aa: CATSRGAGVDYNEQFF
v_gene: TRBV7-3; j_gene: TRBJ2-3; CDR3aa: CASSLTGQGTDTQYF
v_gene: TRBV5-6; j_gene: TRBJ2-5; CDR3aa: CASSPGLAGVSTQYF
v_gene: TRBV4-1; j_gene: TRBJ2-2; CDR3aa: CASSQDHVGSTGELFF
v_gene: TRBV6-6; j_gene: TRBJ1-4; CDR3aa: CASRQGQEKLFF
v_gene: TRBV2; j_gene: TRBJ1-1; CDR3aa: CASSTPGEHTMNTEAFF
v_gene: TRBV5-1; j_gene: TRBJ2-7; CDR3aa: CASSLEIPTGPTLYEQYF
v_gene: TRBV19; j_gene: TRBJ2-7; CDR3aa: CASSTRTGDIYEQYF
v_gene: TRBV11-2; j_gene: TRBJ2-1; CDR3aa: CASSFHGSSYNEQFF
v_gene: TRBV11-2; j_gene: TRBJ2-1; CDR3aa: CASSLGGSGGNNEQFF
v_gene: TRBV7-9; j_gene: TRBJ1-2; CDR3aa: CASSPQTRNYGYTF
v_gene: TRBV23-1; j_gene: TRBJ1-1; CDR3aa: CASSQSQGTLNTEAFF
v_gene: TRBV5-4; j_gene: TRBJ1-1; CDR3aa: CASRKGQGGGRSTEAFF
v_gene: TRBV18; j_gene: TRBJ2-7; CDR3aa: CASSPPWGEGGLYEQYF
v_gene: TRBV27; j_gene: TRBJ2-7; CDR3aa: CASSLLASGGASYEQYF
v_gene: TRBV6-5; j_gene: TRBJ2-7; CDR3aa: CASGPGGSSYEQYF
v_gene: TRBV5-8; j_gene: TRBJ2-1; CDR3aa: CASSLGHLNEQFF
v_gene: TRBV30; j_gene: TRBJ2-1; CDR3aa: CAWSVLAGGLNEQFF
v_gene: TRBV29-1; j_gene: TRBJ2-7; CDR3aa: CSVGFGEGYEQYF
v_gene: TRBV30; j_gene: TRBJ2-2; CDR3aa: CAWSVGTEYTGELFF
v_gene: TRBV27; j_gene: TRBJ1-2; CDR3aa: CASSGPDRGSGYTF
v_gene: TRBV19; j_gene: TRBJ2-1; CDR3aa: CASSMRLNEQFF
v_gene: TRBV9; j_gene: TRBJ2-5; CDR3aa: CASSVGVLGAGEETQYF
v_gene: TRBV7-3; j_gene: TRBJ2-1; CDR3aa: CASSLTAGGTRGNEQFF